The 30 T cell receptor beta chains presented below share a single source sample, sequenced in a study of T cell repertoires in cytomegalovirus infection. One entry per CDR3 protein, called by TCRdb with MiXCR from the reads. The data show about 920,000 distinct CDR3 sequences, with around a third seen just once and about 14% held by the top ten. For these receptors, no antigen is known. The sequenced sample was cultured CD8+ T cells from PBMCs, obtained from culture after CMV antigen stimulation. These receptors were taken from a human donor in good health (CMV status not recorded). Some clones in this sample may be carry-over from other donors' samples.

In DNA, the CDR3 is TGCGCCAGCAGCGAGGACAGTCACTATGGCTACACCTTC. Protein: CASSEDSHYGYTF. The chain couples TRBV5-1 to TRBJ1-2, with D perhaps matching TRBD1 (6 bases). V gave up 4 bases and J gave up 3 bases, with 10 bases separating them. CDR1 is SGHRS, CDR2 YFSETQ, per germline. The CDR3 extends over 13 amino acids.

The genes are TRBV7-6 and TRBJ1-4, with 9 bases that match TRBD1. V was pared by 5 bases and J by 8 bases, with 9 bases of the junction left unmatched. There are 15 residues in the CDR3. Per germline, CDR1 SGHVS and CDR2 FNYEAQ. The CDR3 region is CASSPYGTGNEKLFF. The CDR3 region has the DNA TGTGCCAGCAGCCCTTACGGGACAGGGAACGAAAAACTGTTTTTT. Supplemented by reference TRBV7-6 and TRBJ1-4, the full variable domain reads GAGVSQSPRYKVTKRGQDVALRCDPISGHVSLYWYRQALGQGPEFLTYFNYEAQQDKSGLPNDRFSAERPEGSISTLTIQRTEQRDSAMYRCASSPYGTGNEKLFFGSGTQLSVL.

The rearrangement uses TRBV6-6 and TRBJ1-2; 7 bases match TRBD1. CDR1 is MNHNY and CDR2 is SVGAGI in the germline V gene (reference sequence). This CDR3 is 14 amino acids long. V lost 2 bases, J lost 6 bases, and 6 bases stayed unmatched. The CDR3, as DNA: TGTGCCAGCAGTTACAACCCAGGGGGAGATGGCTACACCTTC. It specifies CASSYNPGGDGYTF.

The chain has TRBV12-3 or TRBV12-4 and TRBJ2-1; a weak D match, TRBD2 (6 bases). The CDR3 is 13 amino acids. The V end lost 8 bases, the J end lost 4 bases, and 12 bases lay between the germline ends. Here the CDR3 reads CASQRRGYNEQFF. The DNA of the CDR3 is TGTGCCAGCCAGCGGCGGGGTTACAATGAGCAGTTCTTC.

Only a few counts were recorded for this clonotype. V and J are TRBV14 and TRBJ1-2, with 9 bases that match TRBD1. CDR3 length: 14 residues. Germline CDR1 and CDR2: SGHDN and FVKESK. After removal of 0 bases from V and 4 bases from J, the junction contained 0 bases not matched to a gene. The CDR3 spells CASSQETGGYGYTF. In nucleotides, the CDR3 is TGTGCCAGCAGCCAAGAGACAGGGGGCTATGGCTACACCTTC.

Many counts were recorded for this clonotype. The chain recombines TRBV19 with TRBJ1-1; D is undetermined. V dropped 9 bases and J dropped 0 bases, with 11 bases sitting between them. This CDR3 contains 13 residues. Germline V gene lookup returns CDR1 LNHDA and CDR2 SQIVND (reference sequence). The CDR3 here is CASTQVLNTEAFF. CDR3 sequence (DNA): TGTGCCAGCACTCAGGTCTTGAACACTGAAGCTTTCTTT.

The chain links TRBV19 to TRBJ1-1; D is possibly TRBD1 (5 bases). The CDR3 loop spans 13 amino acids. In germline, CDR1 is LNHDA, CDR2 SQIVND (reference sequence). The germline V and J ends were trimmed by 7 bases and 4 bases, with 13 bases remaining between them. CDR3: CASTLGEGTEAFF. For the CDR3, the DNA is TGTGCCAGTACCCTGGGGGAGGGCACTGAAGCTTTCTTT.

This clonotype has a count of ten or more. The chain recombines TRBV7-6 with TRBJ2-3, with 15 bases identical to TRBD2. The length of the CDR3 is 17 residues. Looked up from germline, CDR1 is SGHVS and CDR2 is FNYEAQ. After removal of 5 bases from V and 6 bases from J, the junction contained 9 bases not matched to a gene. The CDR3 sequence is CASSPRTSGGAVDTQYF. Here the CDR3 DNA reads TGTGCCAGCAGCCCTCGGACTAGCGGGGGGGCAGTGGATACGCAGTATTTT.

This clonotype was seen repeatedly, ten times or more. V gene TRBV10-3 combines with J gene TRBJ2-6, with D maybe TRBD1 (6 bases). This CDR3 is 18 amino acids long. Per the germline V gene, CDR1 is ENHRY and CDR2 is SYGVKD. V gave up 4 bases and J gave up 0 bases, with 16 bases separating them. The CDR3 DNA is TGTGCCATCAGTGGAGGACAGAGCATCAACTCTGGGGCCAACGTCCTGACTTTC. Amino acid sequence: CAISGGQSINSGANVLTF.

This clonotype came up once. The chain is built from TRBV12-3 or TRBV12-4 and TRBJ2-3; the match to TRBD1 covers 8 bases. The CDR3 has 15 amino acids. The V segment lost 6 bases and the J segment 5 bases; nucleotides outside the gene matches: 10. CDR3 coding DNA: TGTGCCAGCAGGATGGACAGGGCGCCTCTAGATACGCAGTATTTT. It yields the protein CASRMDRAPLDTQYF.

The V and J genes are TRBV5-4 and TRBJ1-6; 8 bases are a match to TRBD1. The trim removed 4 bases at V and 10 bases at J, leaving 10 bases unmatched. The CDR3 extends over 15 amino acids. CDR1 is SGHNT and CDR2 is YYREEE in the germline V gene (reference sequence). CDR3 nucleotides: TGTGCCAGCAGCCCCTCCAGGGACAGGCCCTCACCCCTCCACTTT. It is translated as CASSPSRDRPSPLHF. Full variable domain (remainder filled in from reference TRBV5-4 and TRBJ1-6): ETGVTQSPTHLIKTRGQQVTLRCSSQSGHNTVSWYQQALGQGPQFIFQYYREEENGRGNFPPRFSGLQFPNYSSELNVNALELDDSALYLCASSPSRDRPSPLHFGNGTRLTVT.

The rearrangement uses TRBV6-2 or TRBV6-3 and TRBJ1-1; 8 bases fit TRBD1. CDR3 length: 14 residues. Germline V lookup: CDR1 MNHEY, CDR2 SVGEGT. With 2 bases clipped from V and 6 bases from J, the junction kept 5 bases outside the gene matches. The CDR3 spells CASSYGRGLSEAFF. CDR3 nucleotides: TGTGCCAGCAGTTACGGCAGGGGGCTGTCTGAAGCTTTCTTT.

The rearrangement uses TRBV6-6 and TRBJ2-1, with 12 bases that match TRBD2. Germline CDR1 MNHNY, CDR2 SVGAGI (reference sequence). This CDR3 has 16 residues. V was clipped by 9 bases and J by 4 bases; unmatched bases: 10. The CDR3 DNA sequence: TGTGCCAGTCTATTCACTAGCGGGGGGAAATACAATGAGCAGTTCTTC. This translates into CASLFTSGGKYNEQFF.

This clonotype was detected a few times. CDR3 bases: TGTGCCAGCAGGGACAGAGGGGAGCAGTACGTC. It codes for CASRDRGEQYV. The chain combines TRBV6-2 or TRBV6-3 with TRBJ2-7, with D tentatively TRBD1 (6 bases). The germline V and J ends were trimmed by 6 bases and 7 bases, with 10 bases remaining between them. This CDR3 spans 11 amino acids. CDR1 is MNHEY, CDR2 SVGEGT, per germline.

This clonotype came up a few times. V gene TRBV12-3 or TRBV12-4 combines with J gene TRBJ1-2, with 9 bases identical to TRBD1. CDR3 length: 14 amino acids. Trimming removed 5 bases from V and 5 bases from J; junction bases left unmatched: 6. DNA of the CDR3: TGTGCCAGCAGTCCACCGGGACAGGGTTATGGCTACACCTTC. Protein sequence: CASSPPGQGYGYTF.

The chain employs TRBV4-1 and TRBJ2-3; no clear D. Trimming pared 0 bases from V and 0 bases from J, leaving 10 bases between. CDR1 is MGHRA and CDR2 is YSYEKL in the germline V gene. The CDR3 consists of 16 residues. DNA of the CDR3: TGCGCCAGCAGCCAAGAGTTGCATCCGAGCACAGATACGCAGTATTTT. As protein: CASSQELHPSTDTQYF.

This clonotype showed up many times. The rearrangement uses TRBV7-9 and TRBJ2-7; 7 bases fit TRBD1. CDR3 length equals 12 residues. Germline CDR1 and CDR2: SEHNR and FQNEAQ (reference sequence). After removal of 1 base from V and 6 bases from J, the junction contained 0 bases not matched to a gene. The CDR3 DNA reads TGTGCCAGCAGCTTAGACAGGGGCGAGCAGTACTTC. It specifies CASSLDRGEQYF.

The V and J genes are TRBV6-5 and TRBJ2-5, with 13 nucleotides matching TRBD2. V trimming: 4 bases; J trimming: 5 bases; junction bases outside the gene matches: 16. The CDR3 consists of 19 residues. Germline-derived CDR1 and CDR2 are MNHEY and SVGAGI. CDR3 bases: TGTGCCAGCAGTTCCACACCTATGACTAGCGGGGGGCCGGGGGAGACCCAGTACTTC. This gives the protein CASSSTPMTSGGPGETQYF.

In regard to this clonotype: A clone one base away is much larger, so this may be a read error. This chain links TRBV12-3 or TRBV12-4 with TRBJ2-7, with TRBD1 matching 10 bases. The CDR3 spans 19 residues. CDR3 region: CASSWDRGGPPQATYKQYF. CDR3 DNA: TGTGCCAGCAGTTGGGACAGGGGCGGCCCCCCCCAAGCCACCTACAAGCAGTACTTC.

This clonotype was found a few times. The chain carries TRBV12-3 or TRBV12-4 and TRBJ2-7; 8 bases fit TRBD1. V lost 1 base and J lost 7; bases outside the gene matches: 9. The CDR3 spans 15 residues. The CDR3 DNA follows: TGTGCCAGCAGTTTAGTAAAGGACAGGGCTGGAGAGCAGTACTTC. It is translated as CASSLVKDRAGEQYF.

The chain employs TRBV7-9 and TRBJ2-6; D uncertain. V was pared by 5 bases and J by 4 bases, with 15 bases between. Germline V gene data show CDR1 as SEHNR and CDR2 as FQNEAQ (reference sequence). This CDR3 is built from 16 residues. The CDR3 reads CASSPRNGPGANVLTF. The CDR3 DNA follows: TGTGCCAGCAGCCCGCGAAATGGGCCGGGGGCCAACGTCCTGACTTTC.

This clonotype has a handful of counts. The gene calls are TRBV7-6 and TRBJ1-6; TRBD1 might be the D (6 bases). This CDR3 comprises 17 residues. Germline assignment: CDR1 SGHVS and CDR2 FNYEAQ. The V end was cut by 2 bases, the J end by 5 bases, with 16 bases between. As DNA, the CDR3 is TGTGCCAGCAGCTTATTTACAGGGAAATACCATAATTCACCCCTCCACTTT. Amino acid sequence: CASSLFTGKYHNSPLHF.

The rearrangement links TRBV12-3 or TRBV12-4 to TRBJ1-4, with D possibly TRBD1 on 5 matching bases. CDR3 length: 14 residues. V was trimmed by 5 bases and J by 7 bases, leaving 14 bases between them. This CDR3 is CASSPSFGAEKLFF. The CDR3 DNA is TGTGCCAGCAGTCCCTCTTTTGGGGCTGAAAAACTGTTTTTT.

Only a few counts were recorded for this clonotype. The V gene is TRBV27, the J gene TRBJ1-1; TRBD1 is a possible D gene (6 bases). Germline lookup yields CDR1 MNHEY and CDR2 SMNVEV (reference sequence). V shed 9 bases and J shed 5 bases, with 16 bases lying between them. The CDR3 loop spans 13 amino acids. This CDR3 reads CARTRGTQTEAFF. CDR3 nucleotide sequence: TGTGCCAGGACGAGGGGGACCCAGACTGAAGCTTTCTTT.

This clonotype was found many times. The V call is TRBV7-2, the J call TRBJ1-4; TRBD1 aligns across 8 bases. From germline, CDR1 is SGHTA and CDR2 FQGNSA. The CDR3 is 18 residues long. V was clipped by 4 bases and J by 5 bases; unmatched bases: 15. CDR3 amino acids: CASSSRTGLLPSNEKLFF. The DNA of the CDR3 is TGTGCCAGCAGCTCACGGACAGGGTTGTTGCCCTCGAATGAAAAACTGTTTTTT.

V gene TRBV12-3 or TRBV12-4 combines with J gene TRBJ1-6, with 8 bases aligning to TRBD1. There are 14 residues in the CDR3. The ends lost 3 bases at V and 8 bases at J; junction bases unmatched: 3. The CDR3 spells CASSLGDRHSPLHF. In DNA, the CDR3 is TGTGCCAGCAGTTTGGGGGACAGGCATTCACCCCTCCACTTT.

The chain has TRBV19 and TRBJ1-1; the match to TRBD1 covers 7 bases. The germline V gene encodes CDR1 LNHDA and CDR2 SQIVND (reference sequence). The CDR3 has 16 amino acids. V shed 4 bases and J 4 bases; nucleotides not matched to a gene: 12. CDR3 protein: CASSNLGREGATEAFF. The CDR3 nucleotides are TGTGCCAGTAGTAATTTGGGTCGAGAGGGGGCCACTGAAGCTTTCTTT.

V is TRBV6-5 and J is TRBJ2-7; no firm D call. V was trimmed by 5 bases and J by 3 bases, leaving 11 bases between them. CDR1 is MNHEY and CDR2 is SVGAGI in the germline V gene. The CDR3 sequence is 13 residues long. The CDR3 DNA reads TGTGCCAGCAGTGACGCGGCGGTCTACGAGCAGTACTTC. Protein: CASSDAAVYEQYF.

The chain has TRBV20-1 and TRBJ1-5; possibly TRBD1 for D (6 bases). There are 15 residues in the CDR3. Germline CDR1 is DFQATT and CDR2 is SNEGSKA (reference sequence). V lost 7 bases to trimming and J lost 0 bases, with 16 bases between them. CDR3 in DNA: TGCAGTGTCTCACCGGGACACAATAGCAATCAGCCCCAGCATTTT. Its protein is CSVSPGHNSNQPQHF.

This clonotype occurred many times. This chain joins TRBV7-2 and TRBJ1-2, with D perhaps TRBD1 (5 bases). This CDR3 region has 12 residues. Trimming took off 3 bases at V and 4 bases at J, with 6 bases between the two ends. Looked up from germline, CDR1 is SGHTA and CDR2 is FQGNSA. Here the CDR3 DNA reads TGTGCCAGCAGCTTTGGGACCTATGGCTACACCTTC. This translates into CASSFGTYGYTF.